These 29 T cell receptor beta chains were sequenced from one sample in a study of PD-1 blockade in classical Hodgkin lymphoma. Each patient relapsed following autologous stem cell transplantation, and prior brentuximab vedotin exposure differed. Some clones are missing from TCRdb's copy, which holds only in-frame ones; the method was immunoSEQ multiplex PCR. The data show approximately 26,000 clones, around 81% seen once. The source material was peripheral blood mononuclear cells (PBMCs), sampled before the second cycle of nivolumab. These receptors were obtained from a human donor with classical Hodgkin lymphoma.

The chain recombines TRBV5-1 with TRBJ2-6, with D uncertain. The germline gives CDR1 SGHRS, CDR2 YFSETQ. The CDR3 totals 14 residues. Between the trimmed V and J ends, which lost 5 bases and 0 bases, there was a span of 6 bases. The CDR3 DNA reads TGCGCCAGCAGTTCCCACTCTGGGGCCAACGTCCTGACTTTC. It codes for CASSSHSGANVLTF.

A word on this clone: The sample contains more than one DNA sequence encoding this CDR3. The chain combines TRBV25-1 with TRBJ2-1; no firm D call. The germline CDR1 and CDR2 sequences are MGHDK and SYGVNS. V was trimmed by 3 bases and J by 9 bases, leaving 9 bases between them. This CDR3 spans 12 amino acids. The CDR3 DNA reads as TGTGCCAGCAGTGAGGGGAAAGGTGAGCAGTTCTTC. This gives the protein CASSEGKGEQFF.

The chain employs TRBV18 and TRBJ1-5; weak D call: TRBD1 (5 bases). The V and J ends lost 3 bases and 3 bases respectively, with 21 bases between them. This CDR3 region has 18 residues. Germline V gene sequence: CDR1 KGHSH, CDR2 LQKENI. CDR3: CASSPPNRAGLDNQPQHF. The DNA for the CDR3 is TGTGCCAGCTCACCTCCTAACCGGGCAGGGCTAGACAATCAGCCCCAGCATTTT. The full variable domain, completed using reference TRBV18 and TRBJ1-5, is NAGVMQNPRHLVRRRGQEARLRCSPMKGHSHVYWYRQLPEEGLKFMVYLQKENIIDESGMPKERFSAEFPKEGPSILRIQQVVRGDSAAYFCASSPPNRAGLDNQPQHFGDGTRLSIL.

The CDR3 region has the DNA TGCGCCAGCAGCCAAGATCCGGGCCTTGAGGACGAGCAGTACTTC. It encodes CASSQDPGLEDEQYF. J is TRBJ2-5 and V is TRBV4-1; no clear D. The DNA matches TRBJ2-7 better at its end, which makes the J call doubtful. The CDR3 extends over 15 amino acids. CDR1 and CDR2 from the germline V gene are MGHRA and YSYEKL.

The genes are TRBV5-4 and TRBJ2-7, with D perhaps given as TRBD1 or TRBD2 (6 bases each). V was cut by 4 bases and J by 7 bases, with 24 bases left in between. The CDR3 extends over 16 amino acids. Germline loops: CDR1 SGHNT, CDR2 YYREEE (reference sequence). The CDR3 is CASSPGARRPSEEQYF. CDR3 coding DNA: TGTGCCAGCAGCCCGGGGGCAAGGCGACCCTCGGAGGAGCAGTACTTC.

The gene calls are TRBV30 and TRBJ2-2; a possible D gene is TRBD2 (6 bases). Between the trimmed V and J ends, which lost 0 bases and 6 bases, there was a span of 17 bases. This CDR3 has 16 residues. Looked up from germline, CDR1 is GTSNPN and CDR2 is SVGIG (reference sequence). The CDR3: CAWSVSNWRDPGELFF. CDR3 coding DNA: TGTGCCTGGAGTGTTTCGAATTGGCGGGATCCCGGGGAGCTGTTTTTT. The variable domain in full, completed from reference TRBV30 and TRBJ2-2, reads SQTIHQWPATLVQPVGSPLSLECTVEGTSNPNLYWYRQAAGRGLQLLFYSVGIGQISSEVPQNLSASRPQDRQFILSSKKLLLSDSGFYLCAWSVSNWRDPGELFFGEGSRLTVL.

The chain has TRBV27 and TRBJ1-1, with TRBD1 identical over 8 bases. This CDR3 is built from 15 residues. CDR1 is MNHEY and CDR2 is SMNVEV in the germline V gene (reference sequence). V lost 5 bases and J lost 4; bases outside the gene matches: 9. The CDR3 region is CASSLNPGGSTEAFF. The CDR3 region has the DNA TGTGCCAGCAGTCTCAATCCAGGGGGCAGCACTGAAGCTTTCTTT.

J is TRBJ2-5 and V is TRBV7-6; 12 bases map to TRBD2. CDR1 and CDR2 (germline): SGHVS, FNYEAQ. CDR3 length: 17 amino acids. With V trimmed by 3 bases and J by 5 bases, 10 bases remained unmatched. The DNA of the CDR3 is TGTGCCAGCAGCTTCATGGCTAGCGGGGGGGCGCTCGAGACCCAGTACTTC. Translation gives CASSFMASGGALETQYF.

This chain joins TRBV4-1 and TRBJ2-3; no reliable D call. V was shortened by 1 base and J by 0 bases, with 8 bases between the two germline ends. The CDR3 is 15 amino acids. Germline-derived CDR1 and CDR2 are MGHRA and YSYEKL. CDR3 coding DNA: TGCGCCAGCAGCCAAGGCGAGGTTAGCACAGATACGCAGTATTTT. It specifies CASSQGEVSTDTQYF.

V usage is TRBV9 and J usage is TRBJ2-3; the D gene is possibly TRBD2 (6 bases). The V end lost 4 bases, the J end lost 0 bases, and 12 bases lay between the germline ends. CDR3 length equals 15 residues. The germline CDR1 and CDR2 sequences are SGDLS and YYNGEE. This chain's CDR3 is CASSITGTSTDTQYF. The CDR3 DNA is TGTGCCAGCAGCATTACCGGGACTAGCACAGATACGCAGTATTTT.

The V gene is TRBV5-3, the J gene TRBJ1-1, with D hard to call. TRBV5-3 is reported as an ORF; its role is uncertain. The V and J ends lost 0 bases and 7 bases respectively, with 7 bases between them. The CDR3 length is 12 residues. This chain's CDR3 is CARSLGVHEAFF. In nucleotides, the CDR3 is TGTGCCAGAAGCTTGGGAGTTCATGAAGCTTTCTTT.

This clone was counted a few times. The chain carries TRBV25-1 and TRBJ1-1; D gene unclear. V lost 5 bases, J lost 1 base, and 5 bases lay in between. This CDR3 has 12 amino acids. The germline V gene encodes CDR1 MGHDK and CDR2 SYGVNS. CDR3 sequence (DNA): TGTGCCAGCAGTCTCTCGAACACTGAAGCTTTCTTT. Its protein is CASSLSNTEAFF. The full variable domain, completed using reference TRBV25-1 and TRBJ1-1, is EADIYQTPRYLVIGTGKKITLECSQTMGHDKMYWYQQDPGMELHLIHYSYGVNSTEKGDLSSESTVSRIRTEHFPLTLESARPSHTSQYLCASSLSNTEAFFGQGTRLTVV.

The rearrangement links TRBV6-1 to TRBJ2-1; a weak D match, TRBD1 (6 bases). Deletions cut 6 bases from V and 7 bases from J, with 13 bases between. The CDR3 has 13 amino acids. The germline V gene has CDR1 MNHNS and CDR2 SASEGT. CDR3: CASRETGSNEQFF. For the CDR3, the DNA is TGTGCCAGCAGAGAAACAGGGTCGAATGAGCAGTTCTTC.

The V gene is TRBV19, the J gene TRBJ2-6; the D is unclear. This CDR3 spans 14 amino acids. V was shortened by 5 bases and J by 1 base, with 6 bases between the two germline ends. Germline CDR1 is LNHDA and CDR2 is SQIVND (reference sequence). In DNA form, the CDR3 reads TGTGCCAGTAGTTTACAGTCTGGGGCCAACGTCCTGACTTTC. This gives the protein CASSLQSGANVLTF.

The chain couples TRBV5-1 to TRBJ2-7; the match to TRBD2 covers 11 bases. This CDR3 has 20 residues. Germline V lookup: CDR1 SGHRS, CDR2 YFSETQ. V dropped 1 base and J dropped 3; count of bases not matched to a gene: 18. The CDR3 DNA reads as TGCGCCAGCAGCTTGAATCTGGCGGCTAGCGGGAGGAACCGGGTCTACGAGCAGTACTTC. This gives the protein CASSLNLAASGRNRVYEQYF.

The CDR3, as DNA: TGTGCCAGCAGTTCGGGAGCCGGGACAGGGAGCGTCGACGGGTATTTGGACACTGAAGCTTTCTTT. Translated: CASSSGAGTGSVDGYLDTEAFF. The chain carries TRBV28 and TRBJ1-1, with 9 bases lining up with TRBD1. J was trimmed by 3 bases and V by 4 bases; bases with no gene match: 27. The length of the CDR3 is 22 residues. Germline assignment: CDR1 MDHEN and CDR2 SYDVKM.

The rearrangement links TRBV19 to TRBJ2-2; D unresolved. This CDR3 contains 14 residues. CDR1 is LNHDA, CDR2 SQIVND, per germline (reference sequence). Trimming left V 4 bases short and J 1 base short, with 7 bases between. In nucleotides, the CDR3 is TGTGCCAGTAGTAAGGTGGAGAACACCGGGGAGCTGTTTTTT. Residues: CASSKVENTGELFF. Together with reference TRBV19 and TRBJ2-2, the CDR3 gives the full variable domain: DGGITQSPKYLFRKEGQNVTLSCEQNLNHDAMYWYRQDPGQGLRLIYYSQIVNDFQKGDIAEGYSVSREKKESFPLTVTSAQKNPTAFYLCASSKVENTGELFFGEGSRLTVL.

V and J are TRBV9 and TRBJ1-2; D may be TRBD1 (6 bases). The CDR3 has 13 amino acids. Trimming left V 4 bases short and J 7 bases short, with 14 bases between. Germline CDR1 and CDR2: SGDLS and YYNGEE. In DNA, the CDR3 is TGTGCCAGCAGCCTACAGGGTTTGGGTGGCTACACCTTC. It specifies CASSLQGLGGYTF. The full variable domain, completed using reference TRBV9 and TRBJ1-2, is DSGVTQTPKHLITATGQRVTLRCSPRSGDLSVYWYQQSLDQGLQFLIQYYNGEERAKGNILERFSAQQFPDLHSELNLSSLELGDSALYFCASSLQGLGGYTFGSGTRLTVV.

The chain employs TRBV7-6 and TRBJ1-4; no clear D. V was trimmed by 2 bases and J by 4 bases, leaving 17 bases between them. The CDR3 has 17 amino acids. Germline values: CDR1 SGHVS, CDR2 FNYEAQ. The CDR3 sequence is CASSLNIGGLGNEKLFF. In DNA form, the CDR3 reads TGTGCCAGCAGCTTAAATATAGGAGGCCTCGGTAATGAAAAACTGTTTTTT. Complete variable domain (other parts from reference TRBV7-6 and TRBJ1-4): GAGVSQSPRYKVTKRGQDVALRCDPISGHVSLYWYRQALGQGPEFLTYFNYEAQQDKSGLPNDRFSAERPEGSISTLTIQRTEQRDSAMYRCASSLNIGGLGNEKLFFGSGTQLSVL.

The rearrangement uses TRBV11-2 and TRBJ2-5; possibly TRBD2 for D (5 bases). V lost 0 bases to trimming and J lost 10 bases, with 21 bases between them. Germline-derived CDR1 and CDR2 are SGHAT and FQNNGV. The CDR3 spans 16 residues. The CDR3 loop is CASSLDLIATPKGQYF. CDR3 DNA sequence: TGTGCCAGCAGCTTAGATTTGATAGCGACTCCCAAGGGCCAGTACTTC.

The chain couples TRBV6-1 to TRBJ1-2, with a tentative D call TRBD1 (6 bases). V was shortened by 4 bases and J by 4 bases, with 16 bases between the two germline ends. This CDR3 is built from 15 residues. Germline assignment: CDR1 MNHNS and CDR2 SASEGT. The CDR3 protein is CASSGRGGLGYGYTF. CDR3 in DNA: TGTGCCAGCAGTGGGAGGGGGGGCCTAGGCTATGGCTACACCTTC.

This clone appeared a few times. The chain recombines TRBV5-1 with TRBJ1-3; D gene ambiguous. V was trimmed by 1 base and J by 8 bases, leaving 10 bases between them. The length of the CDR3 is 13 residues. Germline V gene sequence: CDR1 SGHRS, CDR2 YFSETQ. In DNA, the CDR3 is TGCGCCAGCAGCTTGATGCCAAGGGACACCATATATTTT. It codes for CASSLMPRDTIYF.

The chain employs TRBV5-6 and TRBJ2-3; 9 nucleotides agree with TRBD2. V lost 2 bases and J lost 5; bases outside the gene matches: 3. Germline CDR1 SGHDT, CDR2 YYEEEE. The CDR3 spans 14 residues. The CDR3 spells CASSLGREGDTQYF. As DNA, the CDR3 is TGTGCCAGCAGCTTAGGGCGGGAGGGAGATACGCAGTATTTT. The variable domain in full, with the rest retrieved from reference TRBV5-6 and TRBJ2-3, is DAGVTQSPTHLIKTRGQQVTLRCSPKSGHDTVSWYQQALGQGPQFIFQYYEEEERQRGNFPDRFSGHQFPNYSSELNVNALLLGDSALYLCASSLGREGDTQYFGPGTRLTVL.

This chain links TRBV19 with TRBJ2-1, with 9 bases that match TRBD2. Looked up from germline, CDR1 is LNHDA and CDR2 is SQIVND (reference sequence). The CDR3 has 16 amino acids. Losses at the gene ends were 6 bases for V and 4 bases for J; bases not matched to a gene: 10. The CDR3 region has the DNA TGTGCCAGTAGGGCGGTAGCGGGGGCCTATTACAATGAGCAGTTCTTC. Translation: CASRAVAGAYYNEQFF.

V is TRBV28 and J is TRBJ2-7; tentative D call: TRBD2 (5 bases). There are 15 residues in the CDR3. CDR1 is MDHEN and CDR2 is SYDVKM in the germline V gene. The V end was cut by 4 bases, the J end by 2 bases, with 15 bases between. The CDR3: CASSSPVRAAYEQYF. The CDR3 DNA reads TGTGCCAGCAGTTCCCCGGTGAGGGCAGCCTACGAGCAGTACTTC.

This clone showed up just once. The chain joins TRBV19 to TRBJ2-3, with 10 bases identical to TRBD2. Germline lookup yields CDR1 LNHDA and CDR2 SQIVND (reference sequence). There are 16 residues in the CDR3. The V gene end was trimmed by 3 bases and the J gene end by 5 bases; junction bases not matched to a gene: 8. DNA of the CDR3: TGTGCCAGTAGTATTGAAGCGGGAGGGCCAAGAGATACGCAGTATTTT. This sequence encodes CASSIEAGGPRDTQYF. The full variable domain, rest sourced from reference TRBV19 and TRBJ2-3, is DGGITQSPKYLFRKEGQNVTLSCEQNLNHDAMYWYRQDPGQGLRLIYYSQIVNDFQKGDIAEGYSVSREKKESFPLTVTSAQKNPTAFYLCASSIEAGGPRDTQYFGPGTRLTVL.

The rearrangement uses TRBV9 and TRBJ2-2; D unclear. The V and J ends lost 4 bases and 2 bases respectively, with 12 bases between them. Germline V gene lookup returns CDR1 SGDLS and CDR2 YYNGEE. This CDR3 spans 15 amino acids. Here the CDR3 DNA reads TGTGCCAGCAGCCCGGGCGGCGGTAACACCGGGGAGCTGTTTTTT. Amino acids: CASSPGGGNTGELFF.

This clone was detected only once. This CDR3 is also generated by other DNA sequences in the sample. This rearrangement joins TRBV28 to TRBJ2-7; 8 nucleotides match TRBD1. Germline CDR1 is MDHEN and CDR2 is SYDVKM. Trimming removed 2 bases from V and 7 bases from J; junction bases left unmatched: 1. The CDR3 is 12 residues long. The CDR3 protein is CASSLTGGEQYF. CDR3 coding DNA: TGTGCCAGCAGTTTAACAGGGGGAGAGCAGTACTTC.

J is TRBJ2-3 and V is TRBV11-3; 10 bases are a match to TRBD2. The V gene end was trimmed by 5 bases and the J gene end by 6 bases; junction bases not matched to a gene: 11. The germline CDR1 and CDR2 sequences are SGHNT and YENEEA. The CDR3 is 16 residues long. The chain's CDR3 is CASSPGTSALVDTQYF. The DNA of the CDR3 is TGTGCCAGCAGCCCCGGGACTAGCGCCCTGGTGGATACGCAGTATTTT.